The present TCR beta chain was sequenced within a study of regulatory T cells in long-lasting Graves disease. This clonotype was observed a handful of times. Its matching antigen is unknown. HTBI primers from iRepertoire and Arm-PCR of CDR3 regions yielded the TCR beta libraries. From the multiplex PCR reads, TCRdb called clonotypes with MiXCR, one entry per CDR3 protein. The data show roughly 610,000 distinct CDR3 sequences, less than 20% seen once. Stated time point: newly diagnosed GD, antithyroid drugs for less than 3 months. Extracted PBMC RNA gave rise to the TCR library. Trimming removed 5 bases at V and 3 bases at J, with 4 bases between. CDR1 and CDR2 (germline): SQVTM, ANQGSEA. The CDR3 extends over 10 amino acids. Study results and limitations: Accuracy may have suffered from the small sample size. Reduced TCR diversity was observed in persistent Graves' patients versus newly diagnosed patients.

These data were also filed under a second study, of T cells in Graves' hyperthyroidism and ophthalmopathy. This second report adds: First-round RT-PCR of the TCR CDR3 relied on the HTBI primer set. Among clonotypes expanded in thyroid above 0.001, most were also found in blood.

The sample in question was peripheral blood mononuclear cells (PBMCs), obtained at new diagnosis, from a patient treated with antithyroid drugs. V usage is TRBV29-1 and J usage is TRBJ1-1; D is unresolved. This receptor was taken from a woman in her 30s with Graves disease. CDR3 protein: CSVYHTEAFF. DNA for the CDR3: TGCAGCGTTTATCACACTGAAGCTTTCTTT.